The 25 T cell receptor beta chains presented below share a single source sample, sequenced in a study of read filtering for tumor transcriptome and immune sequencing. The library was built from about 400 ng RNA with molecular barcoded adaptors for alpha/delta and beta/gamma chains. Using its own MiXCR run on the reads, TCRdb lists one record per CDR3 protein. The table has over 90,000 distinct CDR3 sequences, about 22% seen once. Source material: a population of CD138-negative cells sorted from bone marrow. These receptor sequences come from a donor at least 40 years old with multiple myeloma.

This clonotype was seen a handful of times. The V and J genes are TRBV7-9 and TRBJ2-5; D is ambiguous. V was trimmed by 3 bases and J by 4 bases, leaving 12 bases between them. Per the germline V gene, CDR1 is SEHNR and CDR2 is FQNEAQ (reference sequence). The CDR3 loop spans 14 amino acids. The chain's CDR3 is CASSLPALAETQYF. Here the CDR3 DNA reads TGTGCCAGCAGCTTGCCAGCGCTTGCAGAGACCCAGTACTTC.

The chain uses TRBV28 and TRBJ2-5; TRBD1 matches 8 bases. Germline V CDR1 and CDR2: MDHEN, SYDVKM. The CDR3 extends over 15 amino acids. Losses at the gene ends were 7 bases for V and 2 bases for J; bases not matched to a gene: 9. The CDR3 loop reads CASTCGTGGQETQYF. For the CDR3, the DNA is TGTGCCAGCACCTGTGGTACAGGGGGGCAAGAGACCCAGTACTTC.

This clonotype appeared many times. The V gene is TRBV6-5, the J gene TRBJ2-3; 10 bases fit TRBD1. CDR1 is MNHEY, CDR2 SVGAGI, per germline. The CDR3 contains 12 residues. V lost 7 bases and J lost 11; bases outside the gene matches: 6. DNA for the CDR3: TGTGCCAGCACCAGACAGGGGGCTAGGCAGTATTTT. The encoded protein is CASTRQGARQYF.

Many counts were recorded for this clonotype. The CDR3 is CASSLGAKGNTEAFF. The CDR3 coding sequence is TGCGCCAGCAGCTTGGGAGCCAAGGGGAACACTGAAGCTTTCTTT. The gene calls are TRBV5-1 and TRBJ1-1; no definite D call. The CDR3 loop spans 15 amino acids. From germline, CDR1 is SGHRS and CDR2 YFSETQ. Trimming left V 0 bases short and J 1 base short, with 10 bases between. Using reference TRBV5-1 and TRBJ1-1 for the parts outside the CDR3, the full variable domain is KAGVTQTPRYLIKTRGQQVTLSCSPISGHRSVSWYQQTPGQGLQFLFEYFSETQRNKGNFPGRFSGRQFSNSRSEMNVSTLELGDSALYLCASSLGAKGNTEAFFGQGTRLTVV.

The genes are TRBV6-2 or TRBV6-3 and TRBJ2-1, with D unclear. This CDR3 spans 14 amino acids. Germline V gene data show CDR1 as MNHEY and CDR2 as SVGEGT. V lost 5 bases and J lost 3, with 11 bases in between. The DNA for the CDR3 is TGTGCCAGCAGTGCCTACACAAGCTACAATGAGCAGTTCTTC. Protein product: CASSAYTSYNEQFF.

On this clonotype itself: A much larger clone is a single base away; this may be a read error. CDR3: CASGVTGRDGGELFF. The CDR3 coding sequence is TGCGCCAGCGGTGTAACAGGGAGAGATGGCGGGGAGCTGTTTTTT. This rearrangement joins TRBV5-1 to TRBJ2-2; a possible D gene is TRBD1 (6 bases). Germline loops: CDR1 SGHRS, CDR2 YFSETQ. This CDR3 has 15 amino acids. V was clipped by 7 bases and J by 7 bases, with 20 bases between them.

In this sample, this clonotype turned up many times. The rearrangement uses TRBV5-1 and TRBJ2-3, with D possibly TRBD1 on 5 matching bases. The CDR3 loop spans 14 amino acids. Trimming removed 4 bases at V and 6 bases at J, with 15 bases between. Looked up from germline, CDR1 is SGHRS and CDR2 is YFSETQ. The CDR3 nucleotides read TGCGCCAGCAGCCAAGGGGCCTTCGCGGATACGCAGTATTTT. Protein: CASSQGAFADTQYF.

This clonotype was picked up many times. The CDR3 loop is CASSLLQGGQKAFF. Written as DNA, the CDR3 is TGTGCCAGCAGTCTCCTACAGGGTGGGCAAAAAGCTTTCTTT. The chain carries TRBV7-2 and TRBJ1-1; D may be TRBD1 (6 bases). Germline CDR1 SGHTA, CDR2 FQGNSA. CDR3 length: 14 residues. Between the trimmed V and J ends, which lost 6 bases and 9 bases, there was a span of 20 bases.

CDR3 amino acids: CASSPERAGENEKLFF. CDR3 bases: TGTGCCAGCAGCCCCGAACGGGCAGGGGAAAATGAAAAACTGTTTTTT. The chain links TRBV7-8 to TRBJ1-4, with D possibly being TRBD1 (6 bases). CDR1 SGHVS and CDR2 FQNEAQ come from the germline V gene. The CDR3 has 16 residues. V was pared by 5 bases and J by 5 bases, with 18 bases between.

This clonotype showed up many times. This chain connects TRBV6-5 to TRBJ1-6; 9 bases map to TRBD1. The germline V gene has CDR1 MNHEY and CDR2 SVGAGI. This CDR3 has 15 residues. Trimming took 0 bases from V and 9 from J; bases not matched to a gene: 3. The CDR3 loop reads CASSYSRTGASPLHF. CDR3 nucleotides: TGTGCCAGCAGTTACTCCAGGACAGGGGCTTCACCCCTCCACTTT.

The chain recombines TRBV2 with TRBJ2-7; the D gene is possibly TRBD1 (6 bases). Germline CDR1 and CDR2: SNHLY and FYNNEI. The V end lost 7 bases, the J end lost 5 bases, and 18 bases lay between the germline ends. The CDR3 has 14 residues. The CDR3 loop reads CASKVWGLYNEQYF. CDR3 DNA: TGTGCCAGCAAGGTCTGGGGGCTATATAACGAGCAGTACTTC.

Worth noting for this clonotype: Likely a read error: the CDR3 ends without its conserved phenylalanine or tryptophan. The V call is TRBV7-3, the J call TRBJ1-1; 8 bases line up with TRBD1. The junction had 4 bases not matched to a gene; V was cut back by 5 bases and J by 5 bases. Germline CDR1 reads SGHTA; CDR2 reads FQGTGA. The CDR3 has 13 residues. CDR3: CASSLTGVTEAFL. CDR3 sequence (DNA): TGTGCCAGCAGCCTGACAGGGGTTACTGAAGCTTTCCTT.

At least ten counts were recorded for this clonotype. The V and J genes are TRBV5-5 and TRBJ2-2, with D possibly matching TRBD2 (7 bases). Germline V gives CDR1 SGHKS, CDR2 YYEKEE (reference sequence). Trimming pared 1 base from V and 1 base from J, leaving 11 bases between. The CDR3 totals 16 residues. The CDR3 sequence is CASSLRGALNTGELFF. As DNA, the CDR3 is TGTGCCAGCAGCTTGCGGGGGGCCTTGAACACCGGGGAGCTGTTTTTT.

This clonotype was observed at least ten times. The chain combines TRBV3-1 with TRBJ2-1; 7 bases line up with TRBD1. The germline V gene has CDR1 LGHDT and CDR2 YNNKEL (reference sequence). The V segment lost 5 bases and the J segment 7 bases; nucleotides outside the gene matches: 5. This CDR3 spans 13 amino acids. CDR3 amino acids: CASSGTGANEQFF. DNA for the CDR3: TGTGCCAGCAGCGGTACAGGGGCGAATGAGCAGTTCTTC.

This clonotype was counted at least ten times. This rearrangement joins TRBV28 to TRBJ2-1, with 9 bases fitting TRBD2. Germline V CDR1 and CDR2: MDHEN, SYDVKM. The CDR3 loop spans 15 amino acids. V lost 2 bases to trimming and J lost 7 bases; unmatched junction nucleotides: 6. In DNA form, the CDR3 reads TGTGCCAGCAGTTTAGGGGCTAGCGGGGTGAATGAGCAGTTCTTC. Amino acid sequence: CASSLGASGVNEQFF.

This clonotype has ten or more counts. The CDR3 protein is CAWRGSGANVLTF. In DNA form, the CDR3 reads TGTGCCTGGCGGGGAAGTGGGGCCAACGTCCTGACTTTC. The rearrangement uses TRBV30 and TRBJ2-6, with a tentative D call TRBD2 (5 bases). The CDR3 contains 13 residues. The V end was cut by 5 bases, the J end by 3 bases, with 8 bases between. CDR1 is GTSNPN and CDR2 is SVGIG in the germline V gene (reference sequence).

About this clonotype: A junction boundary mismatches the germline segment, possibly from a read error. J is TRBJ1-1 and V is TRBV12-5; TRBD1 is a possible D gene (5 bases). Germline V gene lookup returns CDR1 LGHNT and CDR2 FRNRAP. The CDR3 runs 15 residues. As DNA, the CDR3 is TGTGCTGGTGGTAAGGGACCCCAGAGGAGCACTGAAGCTTTCTTT. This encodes CAGGKGPQRSTEAFF.

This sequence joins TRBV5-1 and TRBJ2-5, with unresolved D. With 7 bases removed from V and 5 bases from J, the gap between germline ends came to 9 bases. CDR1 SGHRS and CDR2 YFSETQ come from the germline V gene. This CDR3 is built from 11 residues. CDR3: CASALEETQYF. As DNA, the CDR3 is TGCGCCAGCGCTTTGGAGGAGACCCAGTACTTC.

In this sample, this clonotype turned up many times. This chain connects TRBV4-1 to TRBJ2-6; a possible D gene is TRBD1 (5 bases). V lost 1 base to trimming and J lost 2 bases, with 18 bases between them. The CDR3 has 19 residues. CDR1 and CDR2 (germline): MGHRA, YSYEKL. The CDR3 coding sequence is TGCGCCAGCAGCCAAGTTCTCGTAGGGGAAGGGGCTGGGGCCAACGTCCTGACTTTC. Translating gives CASSQVLVGEGAGANVLTF.

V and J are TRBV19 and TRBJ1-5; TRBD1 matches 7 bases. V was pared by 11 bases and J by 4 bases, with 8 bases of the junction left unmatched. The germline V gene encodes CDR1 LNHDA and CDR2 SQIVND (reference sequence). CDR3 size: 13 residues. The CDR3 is CASNDRVNQPQHF. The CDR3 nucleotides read TGTGCCTCCAACGACAGGGTAAATCAGCCCCAGCATTTT. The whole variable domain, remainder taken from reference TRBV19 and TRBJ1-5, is DGGITQSPKYLFRKEGQNVTLSCEQNLNHDAMYWYRQDPGQGLRLIYYSQIVNDFQKGDIAEGYSVSREKKESFPLTVTSAQKNPTAFYLCASNDRVNQPQHFGDGTRLSIL.

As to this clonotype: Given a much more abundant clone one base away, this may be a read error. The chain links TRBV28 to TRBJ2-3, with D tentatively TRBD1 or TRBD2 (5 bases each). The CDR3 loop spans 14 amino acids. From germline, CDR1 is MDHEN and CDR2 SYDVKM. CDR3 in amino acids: CANSLRGVTDTQYF. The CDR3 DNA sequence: TGTGCCAACAGTTTAAGAGGGGTCACAGATACGCAGTATTTT.

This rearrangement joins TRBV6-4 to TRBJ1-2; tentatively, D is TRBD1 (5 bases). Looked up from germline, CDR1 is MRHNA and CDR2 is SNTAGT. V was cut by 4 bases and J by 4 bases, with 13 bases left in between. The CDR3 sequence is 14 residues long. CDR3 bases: TGTGCCAGCAGTGCCGGGACTGGCTCCTATGGCTACACCTTC. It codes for CASSAGTGSYGYTF.

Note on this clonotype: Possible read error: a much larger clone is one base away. The CDR3 spells CASSLAGTGNTLYF. The CDR3, as DNA: TGTGCCAGCAGCTTAGCTGGGACTGGAAACACCTTATATTTT. The chain carries TRBV7-6 and TRBJ1-3; tentatively, D is TRBD1 (5 bases). This CDR3 has 14 amino acids. CDR1 is SGHVS, CDR2 FNYEAQ, per germline.

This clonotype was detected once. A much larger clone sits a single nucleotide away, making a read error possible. This CDR3 reads CASSGSGYEQYF. CDR3 bases: TGTGCCAGCAGCGGTAGCGGCTACGAGCAGTACTTC. The gene calls are TRBV7-2 and TRBJ2-7; TRBD2 is a possible D gene (6 bases). Germline V gene lookup returns CDR1 SGHTA and CDR2 FQGNSA. The V and J ends lost 5 bases and 3 bases respectively, with 8 bases between them. The CDR3 is 12 residues long.

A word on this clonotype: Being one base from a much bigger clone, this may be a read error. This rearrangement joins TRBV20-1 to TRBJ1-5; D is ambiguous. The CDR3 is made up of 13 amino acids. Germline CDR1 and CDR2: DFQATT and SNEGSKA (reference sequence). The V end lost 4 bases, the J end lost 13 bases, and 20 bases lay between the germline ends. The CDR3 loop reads CSAIFTASDLQHF. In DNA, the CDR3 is TGCAGTGCTATATTTACGGCCAGCGACCTACAGCATTTT.